The 31 T cell receptor beta chains presented below share a single source sample, sequenced in a study of T cell responses to AZD1222 COVID-19 vaccine. TCRdb's table, derived via immunoSEQ multiplex PCR, lists solely in-frame clones and lacks some. The table has approximately 120,000 clones, roughly 84% seen once. The sample consisted of peripheral blood, taken on day 0 of AZD1222 vaccination. These receptors were collected from an adult in good health.

This clone was detected only once. The rearrangement uses TRBV7-6 and TRBJ1-5; no firm D call. Trimming took 5 bases from V and 6 from J, leaving 14 bases between them. The CDR3 spans 14 residues. CDR1 and CDR2 (germline): SGHVS, FNYEAQ. CDR3 in amino acids: CASSQAPLTQPQHF. The CDR3 nucleotides read TGTGCCAGCAGCCAGGCCCCATTGACTCAGCCCCAGCATTTT.

The J gene is TRBJ1-1, the V gene TRBV19; D not certain. Trimming removed 3 bases from V and 5 bases from J, with 13 bases in between. The CDR3 loop spans 14 amino acids. CDR1 and CDR2 from the germline V gene are LNHDA and SQIVND (reference sequence). CDR3 amino acids: CASSMTYGRTEAFF. DNA for the CDR3: TGTGCCAGTAGTATGACCTACGGAAGGACTGAAGCTTTCTTT.

The V and J genes are TRBV3-1 (or the pseudogene TRBV3-2) and TRBJ1-3, with D unresolved. Trimming stripped 3 bases from V and 2 bases from J, with 8 bases between. The length of the CDR3 is 14 residues. CDR1 and CDR2 (germline): LGHDT, YNNKEL (reference sequence). CDR3 coding DNA: TGTGCCAGCAGCCACCAATCCCCTGGAAACACCATATATTTT. Amino acid sequence: CASSHQSPGNTIYF.

This clone was counted once. The genes are TRBV11-3 and TRBJ2-5; possible D gene TRBD2, 5 bases. Trimming removed 0 bases from V and 4 bases from J, with 12 bases in between. Per the germline V gene, CDR1 is SGHNT and CDR2 is YENEEA. This CDR3 comprises 15 residues. CDR3 protein: CASSLDWKGRETQYF. CDR3 nucleotide sequence: TGTGCCAGCAGCTTAGATTGGAAAGGGAGAGAGACCCAGTACTTC.

The rearrangement uses TRBV19 and TRBJ2-5; 9 positions agree with TRBD1. Looked up from germline, CDR1 is LNHDA and CDR2 is SQIVND (reference sequence). J lost 4 bases, V lost 4 bases, and 10 bases had no gene match. This CDR3 has 16 amino acids. CDR3 amino acids: CASSKGQGRPTETQYF. Written as DNA, the CDR3 is TGTGCCAGTAGTAAAGGACAGGGGAGGCCCACAGAGACCCAGTACTTC.

CDR3 in amino acids: CASSSPGQATTEAFF. The CDR3 DNA is TGTGCCAGCAGCTCACCGGGACAGGCGACCACTGAAGCTTTCTTT. The V gene is TRBV7-6, the J gene TRBJ1-1, with TRBD1 matching 8 bases. The V segment lost 4 bases and the J segment 4 bases; nucleotides outside the gene matches: 8. The length of the CDR3 is 15 residues. The germline V gene encodes CDR1 SGHVS and CDR2 FNYEAQ.

The rearrangement links TRBV25-1 to TRBJ2-1; 8 nucleotides match TRBD2. V was pared by 4 bases and J by 7 bases, with 9 bases of the junction left unmatched. The CDR3 covers 15 residues. Per the germline V gene, CDR1 is MGHDK and CDR2 is SYGVNS. CDR3 amino acids: CASSGFAGGQNEQFF. The DNA of the CDR3 is TGTGCCAGCAGTGGCTTCGCGGGAGGCCAGAATGAGCAGTTCTTC.

In this sample, this clone turned up once. J is TRBJ1-1 and V is TRBV11-3; a possible D gene is TRBD1 (5 bases). This CDR3 spans 15 amino acids. Trimming took 5 bases from V and 4 from J, leaving 17 bases between them. Germline CDR1 is SGHNT and CDR2 is YENEEA. In DNA, the CDR3 is TGTGCCAGCAGCCCAACCGGGACTCGGGGCACTGAAGCTTTCTTT. Amino acid sequence: CASSPTGTRGTEAFF.

This chain joins TRBV4-2 and TRBJ1-6, with TRBD1 matching 7 bases. J gave up 9 bases and V 0 bases, and 8 bases lay outside the gene matches. Germline lookup yields CDR1 LGHNA and CDR2 YNFKEQ. The CDR3 loop spans 16 amino acids. The CDR3: CASSQERGGGVSPLHF. The DNA of the CDR3 is TGTGCCAGCAGCCAAGAAAGGGGAGGGGGCGTTTCACCCCTCCACTTT.

The V and J genes are TRBV7-9 and TRBJ2-2; 7 positions match TRBD1. After removal of 1 base from V and 1 base from J, the junction contained 0 bases not matched to a gene. Germline assignment: CDR1 SEHNR and CDR2 FQNEAQ (reference sequence). This CDR3 is 15 amino acids long. This chain's CDR3 is CASSLGTGNTGELFF. CDR3 DNA sequence: TGTGCCAGCAGCTTAGGGACAGGGAACACCGGGGAGCTGTTTTTT.

This sequence joins TRBV16 and TRBJ1-2, with D hard to call. The V and J ends lost 0 bases and 8 bases respectively, with 4 bases between them. Germline assignment: CDR1 KGHSY and CDR2 FQNENV. The CDR3 runs to 11 residues. The CDR3 sequence: CASSQSGGYTF. The CDR3 nucleotides read TGTGCCAGCAGCCAATCGGGGGGCTACACCTTC.

This rearrangement joins TRBV28 to TRBJ2-7; D not resolved. Looked up from germline, CDR1 is MDHEN and CDR2 is SYDVKM. V dropped 7 bases and J dropped 3 bases, with 10 bases sitting between them. The CDR3 is made up of 12 amino acids. This CDR3 reads CASIGNSYEQYF. The CDR3 DNA reads as TGTGCCAGCATCGGAAACAGCTACGAGCAGTACTTC.

The rearrangement links TRBV11-2 to TRBJ2-7; 9 positions match TRBD2. The CDR3 runs to 16 residues. Trimming at V came to 1 base and at J to 0 bases, leaving 4 bases not matched to a gene. Germline V lookup: CDR1 SGHAT, CDR2 FQNNGV. The CDR3: CASSLGGRGSSYEQYV. The CDR3 DNA is TGTGCCAGCAGCTTAGGCGGGAGGGGTAGCTCCTACGAGCAGTACGTC.

The V gene is TRBV9, the J gene TRBJ1-1; TRBD1 matches at 7 bases. V shed 3 bases and J 4 bases; nucleotides not matched to a gene: 3. The CDR3 contains 13 residues. Germline V gene lookup returns CDR1 SGDLS and CDR2 YYNGEE. The CDR3, as DNA: TGTGCCAGCAGCGGACAGGGCAGCACTGAAGCTTTCTTT. This gives the protein CASSGQGSTEAFF.

This clone was seen a few times. This chain uses TRBV2 with TRBJ1-5; D perhaps matches TRBD1 (5 bases). With 6 bases removed from V and 4 bases from J, the gap between germline ends came to 10 bases. The CDR3 runs 13 residues. Germline CDR1 is SNHLY and CDR2 is FYNNEI. This chain's CDR3 is CASRGGGNQPQHF. Written as DNA, the CDR3 is TGTGCCAGCAGGGGGGGTGGGAATCAGCCCCAGCATTTT.

J is TRBJ2-5 and V is TRBV30, with 7 positions matching TRBD2. V lost 1 base, J lost 5 bases, and 10 bases stayed unmatched. Germline V gene data show CDR1 as GTSNPN and CDR2 as SVGIG (reference sequence). The CDR3 contains 15 residues. CDR3 region: CAWSGTAGIGETQYF. In DNA form, the CDR3 reads TGTGCCTGGAGTGGTACAGCGGGAATAGGGGAGACCCAGTACTTC.

This CDR3 is CASSLEGPPGNTIYF. The CDR3 DNA follows: TGTGCCAGCAGCTTGGAAGGTCCACCTGGAAACACCATATATTTT. The chain recombines TRBV5-4 with TRBJ1-3, with D uncertain. Looked up from germline, CDR1 is SGHNT and CDR2 is YYREEE (reference sequence). The V end was cut by 0 bases, the J end by 2 bases, with 9 bases between. The CDR3 sequence is 15 residues long. The whole variable domain, remainder taken from reference TRBV5-4 and TRBJ1-3, is ETGVTQSPTHLIKTRGQQVTLRCSSQSGHNTVSWYQQALGQGPQFIFQYYREEENGRGNFPPRFSGLQFPNYSSELNVNALELDDSALYLCASSLEGPPGNTIYFGEGSWLTVV.

The J gene is TRBJ1-5, the V gene TRBV4-3, with 7 bases fitting TRBD1. Germline V gene lookup returns CDR1 LGHNA and CDR2 YSLEER. The V segment lost 1 base and the J segment 4 bases; nucleotides outside the gene matches: 10. This CDR3 spans 17 amino acids. This chain's CDR3 is CASSQGGWGTDNQPQHF. CDR3 coding DNA: TGCGCCAGCAGCCAAGGGGGCTGGGGGACAGATAATCAGCCCCAGCATTTT.

The V gene is TRBV5-6, the J gene TRBJ2-3; D gene uncertain. The CDR3 spans 13 residues. The germline CDR1 and CDR2 sequences are SGHDT and YYEEEE. The V end lost 0 bases, the J end lost 1 base, and 3 bases lay between the germline ends. The CDR3 DNA reads TGTGCCAGCAGCTTGGATCGCACAGATACGCAGTATTTT. Protein product: CASSLDRTDTQYF.

V and J are TRBV5-6 and TRBJ1-6; 7 bases are shared with TRBD1. Germline CDR1 and CDR2: SGHDT and YYEEEE. This CDR3 comprises 14 residues. V shed 0 bases, J shed 10 bases, and the junction held 4 bases outside the gene matches. As DNA, the CDR3 is TGTGCCAGCAGCTTGGGGGACAGTATCTCACCCCTCCACTTT. Residues: CASSLGDSISPLHF.

The chain's CDR3 is CASSPGQGNNSPLHF. For the CDR3, the DNA is TGTGCCAGCAGCCCGGGACAGGGAAATAATTCACCCCTCCACTTT. V gene TRBV7-2 combines with J gene TRBJ1-6; 9 bases agree with TRBD1. Per germline, CDR1 SGHTA and CDR2 FQGNSA. The CDR3 spans 15 residues. V was pared by 5 bases and J by 5 bases, with 4 bases of the junction left unmatched.

The table lists this clone with a count of one. The chain recombines TRBV5-1 with TRBJ2-1; 8 bases map to TRBD2. The V and J ends lost 0 bases and 2 bases, in that order; junction bases with no gene match: 10. Per germline, CDR1 SGHRS and CDR2 YFSETQ. The CDR3 loop spans 18 amino acids. The CDR3 protein is CASSLESSSGSPYNEQFF. The CDR3 DNA sequence: TGCGCCAGCAGCTTGGAATCATCTAGCGGGTCTCCCTACAATGAGCAGTTCTTC.

In this sample, this clone turned up once. V gene TRBV6-2 or TRBV6-3 combines with J gene TRBJ2-2, with D possibly TRBD1 on 8 matching bases. Germline V gives CDR1 MNHEY, CDR2 SVGEGT. The ends were cut back, 6 bases at V and 7 bases at J, with 15 bases in the middle. The CDR3 spans 14 residues. The CDR3 DNA reads TGTGCCAGCAGCCCACAGGGGGAGGGCGGGGAGCTGTTTTTT. Translation gives CASSPQGEGGELFF.

The chain combines TRBV5-1 with TRBJ2-3; TRBD1 or TRBD2 may be the D gene (6 bases each). The CDR3 is made up of 15 amino acids. V lost 2 bases to trimming and J lost 4 bases, with 14 bases between them. CDR1 is SGHRS, CDR2 YFSETQ, per germline. CDR3 nucleotides: TGCGCCAGCAGCTTAGAGGGGGGAAGGGCAGATACGCAGTATTTT. Translated, it gives CASSLEGGRADTQYF.

This clone was picked up one time. The V gene is TRBV7-9, the J gene TRBJ2-7, with D perhaps assigned TRBD1 or TRBD2 (5 bases each). The CDR3 loop spans 17 amino acids. Trimming took off 5 bases at V and 0 bases at J, with 20 bases between the two ends. Germline CDR1 and CDR2: SEHNR and FQNEAQ (reference sequence). The CDR3 DNA reads TGTGCCAGCAGCCCGGGGAACAGGCGACCGAGCTCCTACGAGCAGTACTTC. Its protein is CASSPGNRRPSSYEQYF. Looking up the rest from reference TRBV7-9 and TRBJ2-7 gives the full variable domain: DTGVSQNPRHKITKRGQNVTFRCDPISEHNRLYWYRQTLGQGPEFLTYFQNEAQLEKSRLLSDRFSAERPKGSFSTLEIQRTEQGDSAMYLCASSPGNRRPSSYEQYFGPGTRLTVT.

This chain links TRBV5-1 with TRBJ1-6, with D tentatively TRBD1 (6 bases). Trimming removed 1 base from V and 5 bases from J, with 10 bases in between. The germline CDR1 and CDR2 sequences are SGHRS and YFSETQ. CDR3 size: 15 residues. For the CDR3, the DNA is TGCGCCAGCAGCTTGAAGGCAGGGGATAATTCACCCCTCCACTTT. Amino acid sequence: CASSLKAGDNSPLHF. The whole variable domain, filled in from reference TRBV5-1 and TRBJ1-6, reads KAGVTQTPRYLIKTRGQQVTLSCSPISGHRSVSWYQQTPGQGLQFLFEYFSETQRNKGNFPGRFSGRQFSNSRSEMNVSTLELGDSALYLCASSLKAGDNSPLHFGNGTRLTVT.

The gene calls are TRBV12-3 or TRBV12-4 and TRBJ1-1, with D unresolved. This CDR3 contains 13 residues. Between the trimmed V and J ends, which lost 2 bases and 3 bases, there was a span of 7 bases. The CDR3: CASSLLEYTEAFF. As DNA, the CDR3 is TGTGCCAGCAGTTTATTAGAGTACACTGAAGCTTTCTTT.

V and J are TRBV9 and TRBJ1-6; tentatively, D is TRBD1 (5 bases). This CDR3 spans 13 amino acids. Germline V gene lookup returns CDR1 SGDLS and CDR2 YYNGEE. V was pared by 2 bases and J by 6 bases, with 6 bases between. The CDR3 region has the DNA TGTGCCAGCAGCGTGGGGGGTAATTCACCCCTCCACTTT. Translating gives CASSVGGNSPLHF.

This clone showed up just once. The V gene is TRBV30, the J gene TRBJ2-2; 8 bases are a match to TRBD2. There are 13 residues in the CDR3. In germline, CDR1 is GTSNPN, CDR2 SVGIG (reference sequence). V lost 3 bases, J lost 6 bases, and 3 bases stayed unmatched. As DNA, the CDR3 is TGTGCCTGGAGGAGGACTAGCTCCGGGGAGCTGTTTTTT. As protein: CAWRRTSSGELFF.

The rearrangement links TRBV5-4 to TRBJ1-2; TRBD1 matches 8 bases. The J segment lost 5 bases and the V segment lost 4 bases, leaving 10 bases of the junction unmatched. The CDR3 has 15 amino acids. Germline loops: CDR1 SGHNT, CDR2 YYREEE (reference sequence). The CDR3 region is CASSPKRQGPYGYTF. In nucleotides, the CDR3 is TGTGCCAGCAGCCCGAAGCGACAGGGGCCTTATGGCTACACCTTC.

The V gene is TRBV12-3 or TRBV12-4, the J gene TRBJ1-1; D remains unclear. CDR3 size: 11 residues. Between the trimmed V and J ends, which lost 3 bases and 3 bases, there was a span of 2 bases. CDR3 nucleotides: TGTGCCAGCAGTTTGGACACTGAAGCTTTCTTT. It translates to CASSLDTEAFF.